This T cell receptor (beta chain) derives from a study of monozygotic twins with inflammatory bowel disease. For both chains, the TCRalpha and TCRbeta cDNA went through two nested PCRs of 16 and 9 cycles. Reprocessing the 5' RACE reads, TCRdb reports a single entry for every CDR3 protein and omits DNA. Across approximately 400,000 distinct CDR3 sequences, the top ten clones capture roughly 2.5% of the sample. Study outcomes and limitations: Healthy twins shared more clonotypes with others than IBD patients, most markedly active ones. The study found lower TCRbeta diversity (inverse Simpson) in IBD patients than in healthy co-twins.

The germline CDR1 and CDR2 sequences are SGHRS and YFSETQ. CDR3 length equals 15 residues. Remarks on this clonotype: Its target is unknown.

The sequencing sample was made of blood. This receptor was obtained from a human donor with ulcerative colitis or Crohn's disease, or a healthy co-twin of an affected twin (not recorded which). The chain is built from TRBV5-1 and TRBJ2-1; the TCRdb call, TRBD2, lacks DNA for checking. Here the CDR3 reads CASGTGTSRYNEQFF. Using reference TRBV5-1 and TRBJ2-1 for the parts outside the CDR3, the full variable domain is KAGVTQTPRYLIKTRGQQVTLSCSPISGHRSVSWYQQTPGQGLQFLFEYFSETQRNKGNFPGRFSGRQFSNSRSEMNVSTLELGDSALYLCASGTGTSRYNEQFFGPGTRLTVL.